This entry describes one T cell receptor beta chain. The antigen it recognizes is unknown. Base qualities are not recorded, but no much larger clone differs from it by a single base. The cohort consisted of approximately 670 healthy bone marrow donors. All cohort members were sampled while nominally healthy, although unrecorded immune exposures were likely present. The donor tested CMV seronegative and was one of the 352 seronegative cohort members. Every donor gave a peripheral blood sample, and the peripheral blood mononuclear cells from that sample were used for TCR beta sequencing. Genomic DNA was extracted from the blood cell samples with the Qiagen DNeasy Blood Extraction Kit. The record originates from a study of cytomegalovirus exposure and HLA in healthy donors listed by TCRdb under 2017. Regarding the complete study: An earlier analysis of roughly 500 of the donors reported about 250 Gb of sequence data and 117 million unique TCR beta sequences from roughly 180 million T cells. A later analysis re-analyzed previously published TCR beta repertoires from hundreds of donors and added high-resolution HLA genotyping to study TCR occurrence patterns. Besides the first cohort of under 700 subjects, a separate validation cohort made up of roughly 120 different subjects was used. Donor age, sex, ethnicity and CMV serostatus were compiled alongside the repertoire data. An early release that covered roughly 600 HLA-typed donors contained about 300 gigabases of sequencing data and about 84 million unique TCR sequences. In the later analysis, no new phenotypic data were used to find candidate immune exposures; instead, reliance was placed on TCR beta sequences and their occurrence across donors. HLA typing included class I and class II loci at four-digit resolution. The number of donors typed differed by locus, with roughly 620-630 for A, B, C, DRB1 and DQB1, roughly 520 for DQA1, about 610 for DPA1, and approximately 470 for DPB1. All discovery cohort repertoires had been generated using a single sequencing platform. Among the roughly 430 genotyped donors, around 81% belonged to the genetic ancestry cluster associated with self-reported Caucasian donors. Because of strong linkage in the cohort, roughly five DR-DQ haplotypes were treated as single units for association and clustering. A later genetic analysis took genome-wide SNP genotypes for about 65% of the 666 donors and used that subset as a discovery cohort. To predict cytomegalovirus infection status, the study combined high-throughput TCR immunosequencing, statistical association of individual TCRs with disease status, and machine learning. Across some 400 genotyped donors of the cohort, an average of about 220,000 unique TCR beta nucleotide sequences per donor were sequenced, and roughly 20% of those sequences were non-productive. The study used immunosequencing to profile the T cell repertoires of under 700 subjects and linked those repertoires to cytomegalovirus serostatus. In an earlier analysis of more than 550 of the donors, high-throughput TCR beta sequencing was used to judge whether each TCR beta V gene segment behaved as functional or pseudogenic. The aim of the study was to test whether cataloging public T cell receptors could identify signatures of past pathogen exposure. The research as a whole found: A later analysis found that most CMV-associated TCR beta chains appeared HLA-restricted, with HLA associations seemingly driven largely by CMV exposure. An earlier analysis of 450 to 750 of the donors showed that most TCR beta V segments appeared in productive rearrangements either about 87% or about 30% of the time, which broadly matched IMGT annotations. In a later genetic analysis, a missense DCLRE1C variant was associated with V-gene and J-gene trimming of TCR beta chains, and the association was replicated in an independent cohort. A cluster of highly shared sequence variants was judged likely to be a technical artifact of the sequencing pipeline. Roughly 15 rarely observed V segments, including chromosome 9 orphons, were excluded from the earlier analysis of about 500 of the donors because counts were too low. In the study, around 150 TCR beta chains were listed as associated with cytomegalovirus. Compared with the roughly 710-donor mean, donors in an Asian-associated ancestry cluster had fewer N-insertions in productive TCRs, according to a later genetic analysis. Compared with equally common non-associated chains, HLA-associated TCR beta chains in a later analysis were more clonally expanded and had lower generation probabilities. Correlated functional status among segregating V segments might be attributable to linkage disequilibrium, but an unknown experimental factor could not be ruled out. The 87-base-pair reads could not distinguish some IMGT-functional V segments, including TRBV6-2 and TRBV6-3, so those segments were excluded. According to a later analysis, TCR association rates differed among HLA loci, with DRB1 alleles showing the most associated TCRs and HLA-C alleles showing the fewest. CMV serostatus was the only immune exposure information available for the cohort. When HLA alleles, especially DR and DQ, strongly co-occurred, TCR associations were difficult to assign to individual alleles. In a later analysis, several top co-occurrence clusters were reported to appear linked to parvovirus B19, influenza, CMV and Epstein-Barr virus. Most TCR sequences were observed very rarely across donors, whereas some public TCRs were present in many individuals. This cohort had only TCR beta chains sequenced, and the lack of alpha or paired-chain data limited which features could be detected. Cytomegalovirus status was reported to be diagnosed by the classifier with high specificity and sensitivity in both the original and validation cohorts. A later analysis associated roughly 17,000 TCR beta sequences with specific HLA alleles at a false discovery rate of 0.05. Presence/absence analyses assumed roughly uniform sequencing depth across donors, an assumption that may not hold. A further reported finding was that TCR beta sequences accurately predicted the HLA-A and HLA-B alleles for most subjects in the first cohort. The authors suggested that the approach could potentially be extended to other disease states and immunological phenotypes. Three of the identified cytomegalovirus-associated TCR beta chains were confirmed in vitro to be specific for cytomegalovirus antigens. Because some donors lacked HLA typing at each locus, the association tests relied only on the typed subset.

The junction carries 8 bases between V and J, which are trimmed by 3 bases and 14 bases respectively. From a lookup of the germline V gene, CDR1 and CDR2 are SNHLY and FYNNEI. The CDR3 has 11 amino acids, counting the end cysteine and phenylalanine. The retained sequence is limited to the CDR3, 33 bases, with the frame set at the first base. The receptor library was made with the immunoSEQ multiplex PCR assay. A mixture of 60 forward primers for TCR Vbeta segments and 13 reverse primers for TCR Jbeta segments was used in the multiplex PCR. The CDR3 region of rearranged TCR beta genes was amplified from genomic DNA by a multiplex PCR assay. On the Illumina HiSeq System, the amplified TCR beta libraries were sequenced as 87-base-pair reads. The authors' analysis ran thus. A later analysis counted 65 million to 90 million unique TCR beta chains across the 550 to 750 repertoires, and around 9.9 million of these chains were shared by at least two donors. Raw reads were error-corrected and collapsed into unique sequences by a nearest-neighbor algorithm in which closely related sequences were merged to remove PCR and sequencing errors. CDR3 sequences were aligned to IMGT reference sequences to assign V, D and J gene segments. For a sequence to be retained, a match of at least six nucleotides to both a V gene segment and a J gene segment was required. Rearrangements were classified as productive when the CDR3 lacked stop codons and remained in frame with V and J, and all other rearrangements were classified as non-productive. CDR3 was defined according to IMGT convention as the region running from the second conserved V-encoded cysteine to the conserved J-encoded phenylalanine. The earlier analysis of about 530 of the donors excluded any sequence lacking an unambiguous match to a single V gene segment. In an earlier analysis of several hundred of the donors, V segments were called functional above 56.7% productive rearrangements and were called segregating when the between-donor standard deviation exceeded 5%. A statistical classification framework was built for diagnosing cytomegalovirus status from the catalog of TCR beta chain sequences. A later analysis assigned V and J genes by comparing TCR nucleotide sequences with IMGT/GENE-DB human TR gene sequences. Using the TCRdist pipeline, a later analysis assigned CDR3 sequences along with most-parsimonious VDJ recombination scenarios. In a later analysis, each TCR beta chain was defined by its CDR3 amino acid sequence together with its V-gene family, and reads lacking a unique V-gene family were excluded. As a way to deal with suspected cross-contamination and a sequencing artifact, a later analysis dropped approximately 590 nucleotide sequences that were highly shared and had low generation probability. A later analysis calculated a clonal expansion index for each public chain from normalized within-repertoire ranks of inferred template counts. Generation probabilities in a later analysis came from a VDJ recombination model fitted to out-of-frame rearrangements, and those results were checked against IGoR. In a later analysis, TCR-TCR, TCR-HLA and TCR-CMV co-occurrence was scored with hypergeometric tests, and a repertoire-size bias correction was applied to TCR pairs. In a later analysis, false discovery rates were estimated by permuting HLA or CMV assignments 20 times. In a later analysis, co-occurring TCRs were grouped with DBSCAN, and TCRdist sequence similarity was added when clustering was performed within HLA-allele-positive subsets. For co-occurrence clustering, repertoires with fewer than 30,000 or more than 120,000 public chains were excluded, along with several repertoires with anomalous nucleotide sharing. The clones in this table, taken by TCRdb from immuneACCESS, are in-frame only. Not every clone is retained; where verified, under half of the shortfall comes from an unresolved V gene, and the cause of the rest is unknown. V, J and clone size are taken as reported in that table, and D and trimming were inferred from the DNA itself. The sample table contains around 40,000 clones; only one count was recorded for around 72% of them. The top ten clones comprise about 3.2% of the sample.

The TCR was taken from a woman aged 25-40 years in good health and CMV-seronegative. Rearrangement joined TRBV2 to TRBJ1-6; the D gene cannot be resolved reliably. The sequenced sample consisted of PBMCs. The CDR3 is CASSESRALHF. The bases read TGTGCCAGCAGTGAGAGTCGAGCCCTCCACTTT.